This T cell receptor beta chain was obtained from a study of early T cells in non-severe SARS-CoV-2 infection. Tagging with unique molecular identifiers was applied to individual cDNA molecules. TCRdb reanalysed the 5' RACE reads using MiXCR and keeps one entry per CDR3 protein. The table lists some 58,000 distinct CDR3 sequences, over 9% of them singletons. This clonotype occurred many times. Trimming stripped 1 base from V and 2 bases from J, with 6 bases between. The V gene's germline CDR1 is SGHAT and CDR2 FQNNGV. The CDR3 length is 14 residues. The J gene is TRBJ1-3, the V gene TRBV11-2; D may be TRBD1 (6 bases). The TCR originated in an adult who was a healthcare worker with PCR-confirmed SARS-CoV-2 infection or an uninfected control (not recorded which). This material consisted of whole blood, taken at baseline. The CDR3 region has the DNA TGTGCCAGCAGCTTAGCAGGGGCTGGAAACACCATATATTTT. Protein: CASSLAGAGNTIYF. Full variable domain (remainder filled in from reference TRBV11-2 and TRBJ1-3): EAGVAQSPRYKIIEKRQSVAFWCNPISGHATLYWYQQILGQGPKLLIQFQNNGVVDDSQLPKDRFSAERLKGVDSTLKIQPAKLEDSAVYLCASSLAGAGNTIYFGEGSWLTVV.